A single sample is the source of the 7 T cell receptor beta chains below, sequenced in a study of T cell responses to AZD1222 COVID-19 vaccine. The data were produced by immunoSEQ multiplex PCR, yet TCRdb's version contains in-frame clones alone and is incomplete. This table holds roughly 150,000 clones, around 91% found once. The material was peripheral blood, obtained 28 days after the second AZD1222 dose. The receptors here all came from an adult who received the AZD1222 COVID-19 vaccine.

This sequence joins TRBV28 and TRBJ2-5, with 10 bases matching TRBD1. The CDR3 sequence is 17 residues long. Germline V lookup: CDR1 MDHEN, CDR2 SYDVKM. J lost 0 bases, V lost 0 bases, and 4 bases had no gene match. The CDR3 protein is CASSLWGGQGYQETQYF. The DNA for the CDR3 is TGTGCCAGCAGTTTATGGGGGGGACAGGGGTACCAAGAGACCCAGTACTTC.

The chain couples TRBV6-5 to TRBJ2-7, with unresolved D. V lost 8 bases, J lost 3 bases, and 8 bases lay in between. The CDR3 is made up of 11 amino acids. The germline CDR1 and CDR2 sequences are MNHEY and SVGAGI. CDR3 residues: CASRLNYEQYF. The CDR3 DNA follows: TGTGCCAGCCGGCTAAACTACGAGCAGTACTTC.

This rearrangement joins TRBV28 to TRBJ2-7; the match to TRBD1 covers 8 bases. Looked up from germline, CDR1 is MDHEN and CDR2 is SYDVKM. CDR3 length: 15 residues. The ends lost 4 bases at V and 2 bases at J; junction bases unmatched: 7. The CDR3 loop reads CASSSETTGAYEQYF. The CDR3 bases are TGTGCCAGCAGTTCCGAGACGACAGGGGCCTACGAGCAGTACTTC. The full variable domain, with the rest looked up from reference TRBV28 and TRBJ2-7, is DVKVTQSSRYLVKRTGEKVFLECVQDMDHENMFWYRQDPGLGLRLIYFSYDVKMKEKGDIPEGYSVSREKKERFSLILESASTNQTSMYLCASSSETTGAYEQYFGPGTRLTVT.

The chain couples TRBV5-5 to TRBJ1-5; D remains ambiguous. Germline V gives CDR1 SGHKS, CDR2 YYEKEE (reference sequence). CDR3 length: 13 amino acids. Between the trimmed V and J ends, which lost 5 bases and 5 bases, there was a span of 11 bases. CDR3 in amino acids: CASSITYYQPQHF. For the CDR3, the DNA is TGTGCCAGCAGTATTACCTATTATCAGCCCCAGCATTTT.

This clone was seen a handful of times. The rearrangement joins TRBV28 to TRBJ1-5; D not resolved. CDR3 length: 11 residues. The germline V and J ends were trimmed by 7 bases and 0 bases, with 1 base remaining between them. Germline values: CDR1 MDHEN, CDR2 SYDVKM. The CDR3 coding sequence is TGTGCCAGCAATAGCAATCAGCCCCAGCATTTT. It is translated as CASNSNQPQHF.

This clone was recorded only once. J is TRBJ1-4 and V is TRBV23-1; unclear D gene. TRBV23-1 carries the ORF label, with uncertain function. CDR3 length: 16 residues. The ends were cut back, 0 bases at V and 0 bases at J, with 8 bases in the middle. The CDR3 bases are TGCGCCAGCAGTCAATCAAGGAGTGCAACTAATGAAAAACTGTTTTTT. Encoded protein: CASSQSRSATNEKLFF.

The chain is built from TRBV5-4 and TRBJ2-2; weak D call: TRBD2 (7 bases). The CDR3 runs 16 residues. Looked up from germline, CDR1 is SGHNT and CDR2 is YYREEE (reference sequence). The V end was cut by 4 bases, the J end by 0 bases, with 13 bases between. CDR3 in amino acids: CASSTGGATNTGELFF. In DNA, the CDR3 is TGTGCCAGCAGCACTGGGGGGGCCACGAACACCGGGGAGCTGTTTTTT.